Listed below are T cell receptor beta chains from one sample, sequenced in a study of T cells after yellow fever vaccination. Each CDR3 protein is one row after TCRdb ran MiXCR on the 5' RACE reads. Of approximately 510,000 distinct CDR3 sequences in the sample, just over 20% were seen once. The source material was PBMCs, sampled around 3 weeks after the first yellow fever vaccination. The source is a man between 18 and 29 years old who received the YFV17D yellow fever vaccine. Both conserved end residues are part of each CDR3. The D gene is left open where the match is weak. Not all rows give a size; the values are once, few, many and, for expanded clones, a class.

J | D | size | V | CDR3 | DNA
TRBJ2-2 | NA | NA | TRBV19 | CASLPRNTGELFF | TGTGCCAGTTTGCCCAGGAACACCGGGGAGCTGTTTTTT
TRBJ1-5 | NA | NA | TRBV28 | CASSPGPRIEPQHF | TGTGCCAGCAGTCCTGGACCCCGGATCGAGCCCCAGCATTTT
TRBJ2-6 | NA | NA | TRBV5-1 | CASSPRGRGLSSGANVLTF | TGCGCCAGCAGCCCAAGGGGGAGAGGGCTGAGCTCTGGGGCCAACGTCCTGACTTTC
TRBJ2-7 | NA | few | TRBV7-2 | CASSLAVSLNEQYF | TGTGCCAGCAGCTTAGCGGTATCTCTCAACGAGCAGTACTTC
TRBJ2-3 | TRBD2 | NA | TRBV7-3 | CASSLGGAGEDTQYF | TGTGCCAGCAGCCTCGGGGGGGCCGGGGAAGATACGCAGTATTTT
TRBJ2-5 | NA | NA | TRBV2 | CASTEGALETQYF | TGTGCCAGCACCGAGGGAGCCCTAGAGACCCAGTACTTC
TRBJ2-3 | NA | few | TRBV29-1 | CSVFAPGYLRYTDTQYF | TGCAGCGTTTTTGCCCCAGGGTACCTCAGATACACAGATACGCAGTATTTT
TRBJ2-5 | TRBD1 | NA | TRBV5-1 | CASSLPTGGYGETQYF | TGCGCCAGCAGCCTACCGACAGGGGGCTATGGAGAGACCCAGTACTTC
TRBJ2-1 | TRBD1 | NA | TRBV6-1 | CASSRRGNSLSNNEQFF | TGTGCCAGCAGCCGCAGGGGGAATTCACTCAGCAACAATGAGCAGTTCTTC
TRBJ2-5 | NA | NA | TRBV7-9 | CAWGRGETQYF | TGTGCGTGGGGCAGGGGTGAGACCCAGTACTTC
TRBJ2-7 | NA | NA | TRBV5-1 | CASRKELFVPEQYF | TGCGCCAGCAGAAAAGAACTCTTTGTCCCCGAGCAGTACTTC
TRBJ2-3 | NA | few | TRBV24-1 | CATSEQGVGTQYF | TGTGCCACCAGTGAACAGGGTGTTGGTACGCAGTATTTT
TRBJ1-6 | NA | NA | TRBV6-1 | CASTFVLTGNSPLHF | TGTGCCAGCACCTTCGTACTGACGGGAAATTCACCCCTCCACTTT
TRBJ2-3 | NA | many | TRBV18 | CASSTSTDTQYF | TGTGCCAGCTCAACTAGCACAGATACGCAGTATTTT
TRBJ2-7 | NA | few | TRBV4-3 | CASSQEYSHPYSYEQYF | TGCGCCAGCAGCCAAGAGTATAGTCACCCGTACTCCTACGAGCAGTACTTC
TRBJ2-1 | NA | few | TRBV28 | CASRMPYNEQFF | TGTGCCAGCCGGATGCCCTACAATGAGCAGTTCTTC
TRBJ2-3 | TRBD2 | NA | TRBV6-5 | CASSYQAGGRDTQYF | TGTGCCAGCAGTTATCAAGCGGGGGGGCGAGATACGCAGTATTTT
TRBJ1-2 | NA | few | TRBV7-9 | CASSPPGSLGGYTF | TGTGCCAGCAGCCCCCCTGGGTCCTTGGGGGGCTACACCTTC
TRBJ2-7 | TRBD2 | NA | TRBV27 | CASSLAGALEQYF | TGTGCCAGCAGTTTAGCGGGAGCCCTCGAGCAGTACTTC
TRBJ2-2 | TRBD2 | few | TRBV7-7 | CASSLSSGGITGELFF | TGTGCCAGCAGCTTGTCCAGCGGGGGGATCACCGGGGAGCTGTTTTTT
TRBJ2-3 | NA | NA | TRBV4-1 | CASSRTTMYTDTQYF | TGCGCCAGCAGCCGGACCACTATGTACACAGATACGCAGTATTTT
TRBJ2-3 | TRBD2 | few | TRBV4-3 | CASSQGLASGAISTDTQYF | TGCGCCAGCAGCCAAGGCCTGGCTAGCGGGGCTATTAGCACAGATACGCAGTATTTT
TRBJ2-2 | TRBD1 | few | TRBV3-1 | CASSRVGTGGFISSEPKTGELFF | TGTGCCAGCAGCCGGGTCGGGACAGGGGGCTTTATATCGTCGGAGCCTAAGACCGGGGAGCTGTTTTTT
TRBJ2-1 | TRBD1 | NA | TRBV24-1 | CATSDGTGPKEQFF | TGTGCCACCAGTGACGGGACAGGCCCTAAGGAGCAGTTCTTC
TRBJ2-5 | NA | NA | TRBV3-1 | CASSQVGGPKDQYF | TGTGCCAGCAGCCAAGTGGGGGGCCCAAAGGACCAGTACTTC
TRBJ2-5 | NA | few | TRBV20-1 | CSARNGLETQYF | TGCAGTGCCCGAAACGGGTTGGAGACCCAGTACTTC
TRBJ1-5 | NA | few | TRBV6-6 | CASSPGARQPQHF | TGTGCCAGCAGTCCAGGGGCTAGACAGCCCCAGCATTTT
TRBJ1-1 | NA | NA | TRBV4-1 | CASSQVLGEAFF | TGCGCCAGCAGCCAAGTATTAGGGGAAGCTTTCTTT
TRBJ2-3 | NA | NA | TRBV5-1 | CASSLGLDLSTDTQYF | TGCGCCAGCAGCTTGGGATTGGATCTCAGCACAGATACGCAGTATTTT
TRBJ2-3 | NA | few | TRBV4-3 | CASSQDHLTDTQYF | TGCGCCAGCAGCCAAGATCACCTCACAGATACGCAGTATTTT
TRBJ1-2 | TRBD1 | NA | TRBV6-5 | CASSYSGQGSYGYTF | TGTGCCAGCAGTTACTCGGGACAGGGCAGCTATGGCTACACCTTC
TRBJ2-7 | NA | NA | TRBV5-1 | CASSMSGGAREQYF | TGCGCCAGCAGCATGAGCGGAGGAGCTAGAGAGCAGTACTTC
TRBJ2-1 | TRBD2 | NA | TRBV7-8 | CASSPALAGYNEQFF | TGTGCCAGCAGCCCCGCACTAGCGGGTTACAATGAGCAGTTCTTC